This TCR beta chain was recovered during a study of control samples from healthy donors and cancer patients. CDR1 GTSNPN and CDR2 SVGIG come from the germline V gene (reference sequence). The CDR3 sequence is 15 residues long. The V and J ends lost 3 bases and 6 bases respectively, with 17 bases between them. The protocol was immunoSEQ multiplex PCR, while the TCRdb copy is restricted to in-frame clones and leaves out a portion. The top ten hold around 5.1% of the sample, which has around 67,000 clones, around 90% seen once. Source material: PBMCs. The chain employs TRBV30 and TRBJ2-2, with D possibly TRBD2 on 6 matching bases. This TCR was recovered from a man aged 60 to 69 with colorectal cancer. CDR3 DNA: TGTGCCTGGAGCGCCCTCGTCCGGGGGTCCGGGGAGCTGTTTTTT. Its translation: CAWSALVRGSGELFF.